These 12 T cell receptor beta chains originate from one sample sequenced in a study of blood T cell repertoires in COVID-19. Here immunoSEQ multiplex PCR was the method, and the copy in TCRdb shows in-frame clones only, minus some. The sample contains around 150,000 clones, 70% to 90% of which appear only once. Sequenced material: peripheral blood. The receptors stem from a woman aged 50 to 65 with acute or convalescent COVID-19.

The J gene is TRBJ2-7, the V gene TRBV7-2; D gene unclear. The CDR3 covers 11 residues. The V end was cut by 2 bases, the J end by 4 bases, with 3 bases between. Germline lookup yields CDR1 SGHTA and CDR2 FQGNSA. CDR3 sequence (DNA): TGTGCCAGCAGCTTATATTACGAGCAGTACTTC. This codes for CASSLYYEQYF. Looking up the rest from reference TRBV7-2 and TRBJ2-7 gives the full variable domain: GAGVSQSPSNKVTEKGKDVELRCDPISGHTALYWYRQSLGQGLEFLIYFQGNSAPDKSGLPSDRFSAERTGGSVSTLTIQRTQQEDSAVYLCASSLYYEQYFGPGTRLTVT.

The CDR3 reads CASSPGTGKKGNTIYF. In nucleotides, the CDR3 is TGTGCCAGCAGCCCGGGCACAGGGAAGAAAGGAAACACCATATATTTT. The chain links TRBV14 to TRBJ1-3; possibly TRBD1 for D (6 bases). Per the germline V gene, CDR1 is SGHDN and CDR2 is FVKESK. Trimming left V 4 bases short and J 4 bases short, with 17 bases between. The CDR3 consists of 16 residues.

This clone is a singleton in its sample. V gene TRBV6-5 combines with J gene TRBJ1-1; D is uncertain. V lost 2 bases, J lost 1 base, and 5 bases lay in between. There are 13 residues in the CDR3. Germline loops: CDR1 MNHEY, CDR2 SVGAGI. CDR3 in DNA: TGTGCCAGCAGTTACGAGGGGAACACTGAAGCTTTCTTT. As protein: CASSYEGNTEAFF.

DNA for the CDR3: TGTGCCAGCAGCCCGGACAGTAGCAATCAGCCCCAGCATTTT. This encodes CASSPDSSNQPQHF. The genes are TRBV12-1 and TRBJ1-5; TRBD1 is the table's D call, not checked against the DNA. TRBV12-1 is noted as a pseudogene. This CDR3 region has 14 residues.

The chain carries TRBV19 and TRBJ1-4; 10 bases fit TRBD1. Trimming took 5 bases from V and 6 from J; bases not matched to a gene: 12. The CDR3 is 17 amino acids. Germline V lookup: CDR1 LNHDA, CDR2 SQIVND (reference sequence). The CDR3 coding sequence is TGTGCCAGTAGTGATGGGACAGGGGCGGGCCTGGATGAAAAACTGTTTTTT. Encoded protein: CASSDGTGAGLDEKLFF.

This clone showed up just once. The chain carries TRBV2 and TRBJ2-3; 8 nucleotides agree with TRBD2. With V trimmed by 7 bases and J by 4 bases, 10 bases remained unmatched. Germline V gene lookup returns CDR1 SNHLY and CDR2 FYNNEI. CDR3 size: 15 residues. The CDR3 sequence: CASTVFSGGPDTQYF. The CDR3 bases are TGTGCCAGCACAGTGTTTTCGGGGGGGCCAGATACGCAGTATTTT.

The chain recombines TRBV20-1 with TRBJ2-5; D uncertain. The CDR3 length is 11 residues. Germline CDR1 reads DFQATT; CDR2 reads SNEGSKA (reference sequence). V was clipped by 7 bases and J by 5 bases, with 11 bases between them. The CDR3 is CSVGDSETQYF. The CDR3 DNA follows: TGCAGTGTGGGTGACTCGGAGACCCAGTACTTC.

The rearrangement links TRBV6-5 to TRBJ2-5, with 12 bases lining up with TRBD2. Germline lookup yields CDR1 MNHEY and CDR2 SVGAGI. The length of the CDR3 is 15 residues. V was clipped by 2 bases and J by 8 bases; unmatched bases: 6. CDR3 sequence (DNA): TGTGCCAGCAGTTACGCTAGCGGGGGGGCCGATACCCAGTACTTC. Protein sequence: CASSYASGGADTQYF.

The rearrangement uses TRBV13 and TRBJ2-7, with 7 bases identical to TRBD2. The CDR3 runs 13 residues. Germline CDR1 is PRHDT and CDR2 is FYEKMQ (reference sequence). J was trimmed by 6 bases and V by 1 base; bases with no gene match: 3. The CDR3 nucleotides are TGTGCCAGCAGCTTAGCGGGGGGTGGCGAGCAGTACTTC. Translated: CASSLAGGGEQYF.

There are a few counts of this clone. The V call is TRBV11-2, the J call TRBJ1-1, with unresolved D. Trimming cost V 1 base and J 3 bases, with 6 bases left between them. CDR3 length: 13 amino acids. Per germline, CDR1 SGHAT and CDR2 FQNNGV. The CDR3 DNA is TGTGCCAGCAGCTTAGCATTTTACACTGAAGCTTTCTTT. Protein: CASSLAFYTEAFF. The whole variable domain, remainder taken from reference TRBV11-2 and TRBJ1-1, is EAGVAQSPRYKIIEKRQSVAFWCNPISGHATLYWYQQILGQGPKLLIQFQNNGVVDDSQLPKDRFSAERLKGVDSTLKIQPAKLEDSAVYLCASSLAFYTEAFFGQGTRLTVV.

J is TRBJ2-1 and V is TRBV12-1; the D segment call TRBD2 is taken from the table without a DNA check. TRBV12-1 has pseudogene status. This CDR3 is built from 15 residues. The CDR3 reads CASSFDGGYYNEQFF. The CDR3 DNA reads TGTGCCAGCAGCTTTGACGGGGGATATTACAATGAGCAGTTCTTC.

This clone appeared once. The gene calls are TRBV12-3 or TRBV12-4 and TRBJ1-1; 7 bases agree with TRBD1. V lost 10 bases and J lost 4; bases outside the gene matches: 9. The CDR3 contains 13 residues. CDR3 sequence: CATRSQGFTEAFF. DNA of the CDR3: TGTGCCACACGCTCACAGGGGTTCACTGAAGCTTTCTTT.